This T cell receptor beta chain was recovered during a study of regulatory T cells in long-lasting Graves disease. Germline loops: CDR1 MGHDK, CDR2 SYGVNS. V lost 3 bases to trimming and J lost 7 bases, with 16 bases between them. CDR3 length equals 15 residues. Time point given: persistent/refractory GD, antithyroid drugs over 5 years with positive TRAb. RNA extracted from PBMCs served as the sequencing template. By American Thyroid Association guidelines, Graves' disease was diagnosed in the cohort. Arm-PCR of CDR3 regions and iRepertoire HTBI primers were used to build TCR beta libraries. TCRdb analysed the multiplex PCR reads with MiXCR anew, one entry per CDR3 protein. The sample consists of approximately 380,000 distinct CDR3 sequences, under 25% of them appearing once. Broader study findings: The number of shared public clonotypes was higher in persistent patients (approximately 2,600) than new patients (just over 950).

This clonotype was picked up a small number of times. Its antigen is currently unknown. This rearrangement joins TRBV25-1 to TRBJ1-5; tentatively, D is TRBD1 (5 bases). This TCR was sampled from a female donor with Graves disease. The specimen comprised peripheral blood mononuclear cells (PBMCs), sampled when the disease was refractory, from a patient treated with antithyroid drugs. CDR3 nucleotides: TGTGCCAGCAGTGAGTTGGGGGGGTCCGGACAGCCCCAGCATTTT. Protein product: CASSELGGSGQPQHF.